What follows is one T cell receptor beta chain and its context. Its specificity is not known. These data are taken from a study of T cell clusters in autoimmune cytopenias. At the level of the study: A median of roughly 50,000 TRB reads per sample yielded a median around 2,000 distinct clonotypes. Notes on the study in general: TRB repertoire shifts in secondary cytopenia and chronic lymphocytic leukemia mostly reflected lymphoma, not autoimmunity.

TRB amplification used around 260 ng of peripheral blood genomic DNA. One tube held mixed TRB-A and TRB-B primer pools for touch-down PCR. TCRdb reworked the multiplex PCR reads into one entry per CDR3 protein, no DNA. This sample's table reports 6,000 to 8,500 distinct CDR3 sequences. CDR1 SGHRS and CDR2 YFSETQ come from the germline V gene. The CDR3 has 13 residues. The sequence was collected from a human donor with an autoimmune cytopenia or autoimmune hepatitis (not recorded which). The rearrangement uses TRBV5-1 and TRBJ1-2; the D call from TCRdb, TRBD1, cannot be confirmed without DNA. Sequenced sample: peripheral blood. The CDR3 sequence is CASSLQGDYGYTF.